The rows below give T cell receptor beta chains drawn from one sample of a study. In TCRdb, the 5' RACE reads were re-called with MiXCR into one record per CDR3 protein. Among about 46,000 distinct CDR3 sequences listed, 25% to 30% were seen once. Sequenced material: naive CD4+ T cells sorted from blood. These receptors were obtained from a female donor with breast cancer. Each CDR3 is given without its conserved first and last residue. Each record gives: V gene, D gene, CDR3 protein. A D gene is named only where the DNA matches it firmly.

v_call: TRBV27; d_call: -; cdr3_aa: ASSPRTGTTQY
v_call: TRBV9; d_call: -; cdr3_aa: ASSPQGQNTEAF
v_call: TRBV12-3/TRBV12-4; d_call: -; cdr3_aa: ASSVLAREQF
v_call: TRBV29-1; d_call: -; cdr3_aa: SVSRSGEQY
v_call: TRBV12-3/TRBV12-4; d_call: -; cdr3_aa: ASSFGGNTDTQY
v_call: TRBV7-7; d_call: TRBD2; cdr3_aa: ASSLGAGGIETQY
v_call: TRBV4-2; d_call: TRBD2; cdr3_aa: ASSQGLAGGGTEQY
v_call: TRBV20-1; d_call: -; cdr3_aa: SAREPPTISEAF
v_call: TRBV9; d_call: -; cdr3_aa: ASSRGSWEETDTQY
v_call: TRBV7-2; d_call: TRBD2; cdr3_aa: ASSTLAGVAEQY
v_call: TRBV5-1; d_call: -; cdr3_aa: ASTSGDTQY
v_call: TRBV29-1; d_call: TRBD2; cdr3_aa: SVRGTSGRGAYNEQF
v_call: TRBV3-1; d_call: TRBD2; cdr3_aa: ASRRSGATGELF
v_call: TRBV6-1; d_call: -; cdr3_aa: ASSEAVGSGEETQY